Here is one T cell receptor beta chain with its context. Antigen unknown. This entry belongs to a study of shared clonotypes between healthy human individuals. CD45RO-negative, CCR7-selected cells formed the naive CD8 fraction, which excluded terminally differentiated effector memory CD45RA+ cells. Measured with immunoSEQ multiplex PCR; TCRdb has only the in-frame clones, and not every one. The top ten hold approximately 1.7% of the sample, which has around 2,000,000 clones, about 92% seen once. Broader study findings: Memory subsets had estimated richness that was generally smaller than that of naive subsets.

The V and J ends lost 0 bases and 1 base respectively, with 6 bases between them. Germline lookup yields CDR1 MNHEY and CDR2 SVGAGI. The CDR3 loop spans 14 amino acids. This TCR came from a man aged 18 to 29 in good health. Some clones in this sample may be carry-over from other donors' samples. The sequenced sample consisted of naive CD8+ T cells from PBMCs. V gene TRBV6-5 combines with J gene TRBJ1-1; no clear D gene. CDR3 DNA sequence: TGTGCCAGCAGTTACTCCGCCCCGAACACTGAAGCTTTCTTT. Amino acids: CASSYSAPNTEAFF.